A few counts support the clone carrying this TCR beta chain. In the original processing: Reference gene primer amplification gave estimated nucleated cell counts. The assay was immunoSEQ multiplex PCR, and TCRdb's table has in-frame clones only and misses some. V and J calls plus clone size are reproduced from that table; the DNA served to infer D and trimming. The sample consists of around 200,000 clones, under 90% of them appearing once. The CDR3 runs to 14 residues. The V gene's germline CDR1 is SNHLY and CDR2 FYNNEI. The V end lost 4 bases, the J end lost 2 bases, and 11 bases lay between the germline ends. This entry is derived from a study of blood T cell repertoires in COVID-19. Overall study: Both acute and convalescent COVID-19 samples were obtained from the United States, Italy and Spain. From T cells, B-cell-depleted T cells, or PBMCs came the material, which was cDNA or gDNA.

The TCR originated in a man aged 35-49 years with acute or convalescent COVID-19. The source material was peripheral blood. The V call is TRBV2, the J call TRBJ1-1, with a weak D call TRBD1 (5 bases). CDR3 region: CASSAQGHNTEAFF. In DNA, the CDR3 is TGTGCCAGCAGTGCCCAAGGACATAACACTGAAGCTTTCTTT.